The 29 T cell receptor beta chains given below trace back to one sample, sequenced in a study of T cells in Graves' hyperthyroidism and ophthalmopathy (dated by TCRdb to the late 2010s). Libraries were made using multiplex PCR. Instrument on record: Illumina HiSeq 2000. The TCR beta CDR3 regions were amplified from RNA transcripts. The first round of RT-PCR for the TCR CDR3 was performed with the HTBI primer set and the Qiagen OneStep RT-PCR kit. TCRdb ran its own pipeline on the public reads, namely fastp trimming at Q25 and MiXCR clone calling, and kept in-frame beta chains. Each CDR3 protein appears once, grouped with its most common genes and DNA. The sample table records 550,000 to 700,000 distinct CDR3 sequences; roughly 14% of these occur just once. The ten most abundant clones make up around 4% of the sample. Specimen: blood. These receptors originate from a middle-aged woman with Graves' ophthalmopathy.

This clonotype was seen many times. V usage is TRBV27 and J usage is TRBJ1-2, with a tentative D call TRBD1 (5 bases). V lost 7 bases and J lost 0, with 9 bases in between. The CDR3 has 13 amino acids. The germline V gene encodes CDR1 MNHEY and CDR2 SMNVEV (reference sequence). The CDR3 loop is CASKGLANYGYTF. The CDR3 DNA sequence: TGTGCCAGCAAGGGGTTAGCTAACTATGGCTACACCTTC.

This clonotype was detected ten times or more. The V call is TRBV6-2 or TRBV6-3, the J call TRBJ2-5, with D hard to call. Germline CDR1 MNHEY, CDR2 SVGEGT. Trimming left V 1 base short and J 3 bases short, with 9 bases between. This CDR3 comprises 14 residues. This CDR3 is CASSYWAAKETQYF. The CDR3, as DNA: TGTGCCAGCAGTTACTGGGCAGCTAAAGAGACCCAGTACTTC.

At least ten counts were recorded for this clonotype. The chain has TRBV29-1 and TRBJ2-7; TRBD2 matches at 8 bases. The CDR3 has 15 residues. Germline V lookup: CDR1 SQVTM, CDR2 ANQGSEA. V was pared by 4 bases and J by 0 bases, with 8 bases of the junction left unmatched. As DNA, the CDR3 is TGCAGCGTTGCTTCGCGCGGGAGGTCCTCCTACGAGCAGTACTTC. Protein sequence: CSVASRGRSSYEQYF.

This rearrangement joins TRBV6-2 or TRBV6-3 to TRBJ2-2, with D uncertain. V shed 4 bases and J shed 3 bases, with 9 bases lying between them. This CDR3 is 14 amino acids long. Germline-derived CDR1 and CDR2 are MNHEY and SVGEGT. CDR3 in amino acids: CASSSWVHTGELFF. Written as DNA, the CDR3 is TGTGCCAGCAGTTCATGGGTGCACACCGGGGAGCTGTTTTTT.

This clonotype was counted between two and nine times. This CDR3 is CASALGQGCIYEQYF. CDR3 sequence (DNA): TGTGCCAGCGCTTTGGGACAGGGGTGTATCTACGAGCAGTACTTC. The rearrangement joins TRBV2 to TRBJ2-7; the match to TRBD1 covers 10 bases. V lost 8 bases to trimming and J lost 3 bases; unmatched junction nucleotides: 10. The germline V gene encodes CDR1 SNHLY and CDR2 FYNNEI. The CDR3 totals 15 residues.

This clonotype showed up many times. V and J are TRBV28 and TRBJ1-5; D remains unclear. Germline CDR1 is MDHEN and CDR2 is SYDVKM. V dropped 1 base and J dropped 7 bases, with 5 bases sitting between them. CDR3 size: 12 residues. CDR3 residues: CASSLSEQPQHF. CDR3 nucleotide sequence: TGTGCCAGCAGTTTATCAGAGCAGCCCCAGCATTTT.

There are many counts of this clonotype. The genes are TRBV5-4 and TRBJ2-2, with D unclear. The germline V gene has CDR1 SGHNT and CDR2 YYREEE (reference sequence). The CDR3 consists of 15 residues. V was shortened by 0 bases and J by 5 bases, with 11 bases between the two germline ends. CDR3 DNA sequence: TGTGCCAGCAGCTTGGACGGAGTACGGACCGGGGAGCTGTTTTTT. Protein: CASSLDGVRTGELFF.

The chain is built from TRBV18 and TRBJ2-7; D not resolved. Trimming shortened V by 3 bases and J by 3 bases, and 12 bases separated the two germline ends. CDR1 and CDR2 from the germline V gene are KGHSH and LQKENI. The CDR3 loop spans 14 amino acids. CDR3 DNA: TGTGCCAGCTCACCTACGGCAAAGTTCTACGAGCAGTACTTC. It is translated as CASSPTAKFYEQYF.

The sample holds many counts of this clonotype. This CDR3 reads CASRGRDFSYEQYF. CDR3 DNA sequence: TGTGCCAGCAGGGGACGGGACTTCTCCTACGAGCAGTACTTC. The chain links TRBV7-8 to TRBJ2-7, with D maybe TRBD2 (6 bases). The CDR3 has 14 residues. Germline CDR1 SGHVS, CDR2 FQNEAQ. V was clipped by 6 bases and J by 0 bases, with 12 bases between them.

This clonotype has more than one count but fewer than ten. CDR3 nucleotide sequence: TGTGCCAGCAGCCATACAGGGGCTGGGGCCAACGTCCTGACTTTC. Translation: CASSHTGAGANVLTF. The rearrangement uses TRBV6-2 or TRBV6-3 and TRBJ2-6, with TRBD1 matching over 7 bases. This CDR3 has 15 residues. The V gene end was trimmed by 6 bases and the J gene end by 2 bases; junction bases not matched to a gene: 4. Germline V gives CDR1 MNHEY, CDR2 SVGEGT.

The chain uses TRBV29-1 and TRBJ1-2; 9 positions match TRBD1. The germline V gene has CDR1 SQVTM and CDR2 ANQGSEA. J gave up 2 bases and V 7 bases, and 5 bases lay outside the gene matches. The length of the CDR3 is 13 residues. CDR3 in amino acids: CSAEDRGNYGYTF. CDR3 coding DNA: TGCAGCGCGGAAGACAGGGGGAACTATGGCTACACCTTC.

This clonotype was observed many times. The chain is built from TRBV2 and TRBJ2-7; D is unclear. Trimming pared 7 bases from V and 2 bases from J, leaving 12 bases between. The CDR3 has 13 residues. Germline-derived CDR1 and CDR2 are SNHLY and FYNNEI. The CDR3 loop reads CASTLGNPYEQYF. The CDR3, as DNA: TGTGCCAGCACCTTGGGAAACCCCTACGAGCAGTACTTC.

This clonotype occurred many times. The chain is built from TRBV6-5 and TRBJ2-5; the match to TRBD2 covers 10 bases. CDR1 MNHEY and CDR2 SVGAGI come from the germline V gene. The CDR3 runs 18 residues. V dropped 0 bases and J dropped 4; count of bases not matched to a gene: 11. The CDR3 here is CASSYSQLAGVRGETQYF. CDR3 DNA sequence: TGTGCCAGCAGTTACTCGCAGCTAGCGGGAGTTAGGGGAGAGACCCAGTACTTC.

This clonotype was picked up many times. The gene calls are TRBV15 and TRBJ2-7; tentative D call: TRBD1 (5 bases). Germline CDR1 LNHNV, CDR2 YYDKDF (reference sequence). V lost 3 bases, J lost 0 bases, and 15 bases lay in between. The CDR3 runs to 16 residues. Here the CDR3 DNA reads TGTGCCACCAGCAGCGGCAGGCCCCAGGGCTCCTACGAGCAGTACTTC. Protein product: CATSSGRPQGSYEQYF.

This chain joins TRBV11-2 and TRBJ2-7; the match to TRBD2 covers 7 bases. Germline-derived CDR1 and CDR2 are SGHAT and FQNNGV. The CDR3 is made up of 15 amino acids. V lost 0 bases to trimming and J lost 7 bases; unmatched junction nucleotides: 9. This CDR3 reads CASSLDVGGPREQYF. CDR3 nucleotides: TGTGCCAGCAGCTTAGACGTGGGAGGGCCGAGAGAGCAGTACTTC. Based on the CDR3 plus reference TRBV11-2 and TRBJ2-7, the full variable domain is EAGVAQSPRYKIIEKRQSVAFWCNPISGHATLYWYQQILGQGPKLLIQFQNNGVVDDSQLPKDRFSAERLKGVDSTLKIQPAKLEDSAVYLCASSLDVGGPREQYFGPGTRLTVT.

This clonotype has ten or more counts. This chain joins TRBV10-3 and TRBJ2-7, with 9 bases aligning to TRBD1. The germline V gene has CDR1 ENHRY and CDR2 SYGVKD. CDR3 size: 16 residues. V lost 6 bases to trimming and J lost 3 bases; unmatched junction nucleotides: 12. The CDR3 nucleotides are TGTGCCATCAGCAATCACAGGGGGCGAGAGCTCTACGAGCAGTACTTC. It encodes CAISNHRGRELYEQYF.

This clonotype has at least ten counts. The V and J genes are TRBV6-1 and TRBJ2-7; unclear D gene. From germline, CDR1 is MNHNS and CDR2 SASEGT. The germline V and J ends were trimmed by 6 bases and 0 bases, with 9 bases remaining between them. The CDR3 consists of 13 residues. The CDR3 here is CASSTPYSYEQYF. The CDR3 coding sequence is TGTGCCAGCAGCACCCCGTACTCCTACGAGCAGTACTTC.

This clonotype was observed many times. The chain carries TRBV19 and TRBJ2-7, with 8 bases identical to TRBD1. The CDR3 has 14 amino acids. V lost 7 bases and J lost 2; bases outside the gene matches: 7. CDR1 LNHDA and CDR2 SQIVND come from the germline V gene (reference sequence). The CDR3 DNA sequence: TGTGCCAGTAAGGTAGGACAGGGCGCCTACGAGCAGTACTTC. Protein product: CASKVGQGAYEQYF.

The table lists this clonotype with many counts. The chain carries TRBV12-3 or TRBV12-4 and TRBJ1-1; D unresolved. Trimming removed 3 bases at V and 1 base at J, with 6 bases between. The CDR3 totals 13 residues. The chain's CDR3 is CASSFMENTEAFF. The CDR3 DNA reads as TGTGCCAGCAGTTTCATGGAGAACACTGAAGCTTTCTTT.

This chain connects TRBV9 to TRBJ1-2, with 8 positions matching TRBD1. CDR3 length: 16 residues. V lost 4 bases and J lost 2; bases outside the gene matches: 10. CDR1 and CDR2 (germline): SGDLS, YYNGEE. The CDR3 spells CASSPSHGQGNYGYTF. The CDR3 bases are TGTGCCAGCAGCCCTAGCCACGGACAGGGCAACTATGGCTACACCTTC.

The V gene is TRBV7-3, the J gene TRBJ1-2; the D is unclear. CDR1 and CDR2 (germline): SGHTA, FQGTGA. The CDR3 is 11 amino acids. Between the trimmed V and J ends, which lost 2 bases and 13 bases, there was a span of 11 bases. CDR3 nucleotide sequence: TGTGCCAGCAGCTTAGGGGAATTTCTCACCTTC. Its translation: CASSLGEFLTF.

The chain recombines TRBV7-2 with TRBJ2-5; possible D gene TRBD2, 7 bases. V was clipped by 1 base and J by 4 bases, with 13 bases between them. CDR1 is SGHTA, CDR2 FQGNSA, per germline. CDR3 size: 15 residues. The CDR3 coding sequence is TGTGCCAGCAGCTTAGGTGGGGGGGCCCCAGAGACCCAGTACTTC. Its translation is CASSLGGGAPETQYF.

This clonotype was seen repeatedly, ten times or more. The chain recombines TRBV12-3 or TRBV12-4 with TRBJ2-5; D perhaps matches TRBD2 (5 bases). This CDR3 contains 15 residues. The V and J ends lost 3 bases and 5 bases respectively, with 16 bases between them. Here the CDR3 reads CASSFGVGSGETQYF. The CDR3 region has the DNA TGTGCCAGCAGTTTCGGCGTTGGGTCGGGGGAGACCCAGTACTTC.

This clonotype was found many times. The CDR3 sequence: CASSHAQGVAGGPFYEQYF. As DNA, the CDR3 is TGTGCCAGCAGCCATGCCCAAGGGGTAGCGGGAGGGCCATTCTACGAGCAGTACTTC. The chain links TRBV7-9 to TRBJ2-7, with 11 positions matching TRBD2. CDR3 length: 19 residues. Germline assignment: CDR1 SEHNR and CDR2 FQNEAQ (reference sequence). With 5 bases clipped from V and 3 bases from J, the junction kept 18 bases outside the gene matches.

This clonotype was counted ten times or more. The chain joins TRBV20-1 to TRBJ1-5; TRBD1 aligns across 8 bases. V dropped 4 bases and J dropped 5; count of bases not matched to a gene: 4. CDR3 length equals 13 residues. CDR1 and CDR2 (germline): DFQATT, SNEGSKA (reference sequence). The CDR3 region is CSAKDRAYQPQHF. CDR3 sequence (DNA): TGCAGTGCTAAGGACAGGGCCTATCAGCCCCAGCATTTT.

In this sample, this clonotype turned up many times. The J gene is TRBJ1-1, the V gene TRBV11-2; 7 bases are a match to TRBD1. Germline V CDR1 and CDR2: SGHAT, FQNNGV. The CDR3 runs to 16 residues. Trimming at V came to 3 bases and at J to 3 bases, leaving 10 bases not matched to a gene. The CDR3 DNA sequence: TGTGCCAGCAGCTTGGAGGGGGCGCGTTTCGACACTGAAGCTTTCTTT. This encodes CASSLEGARFDTEAFF.

This clonotype was recorded at least ten times. This rearrangement joins TRBV20-1 to TRBJ2-2; D not certain. The CDR3 consists of 13 residues. V dropped 2 bases and J dropped 5 bases, with 9 bases sitting between them. CDR1 is DFQATT, CDR2 SNEGSKA, per germline (reference sequence). CDR3 in DNA: TGCAGTGCTAGATACGAAACAACCGGGGAGCTGTTTTTT. Its translation is CSARYETTGELFF.

This clonotype appeared many times. The genes are TRBV19 and TRBJ2-3, with D possibly TRBD1 on 5 matching bases. This CDR3 region has 16 residues. Trimming stripped 4 bases from V and 2 bases from J, with 16 bases between. From germline, CDR1 is LNHDA and CDR2 SQIVND (reference sequence). The CDR3 coding sequence is TGTGCCAGTAGTAACGGACATTCCCACTTCACAGATACGCAGTATTTT. It encodes CASSNGHSHFTDTQYF.

This clonotype was counted many times. In nucleotides, the CDR3 is TGTGCCAGCAGTTACCGGGGAGGCAGCTATTCTTACGAGCAGTACTTC. This codes for CASSYRGGSYSYEQYF. The chain carries TRBV27 and TRBJ2-7; perhaps TRBD2 as D (6 bases). The germline V and J ends were trimmed by 4 bases and 4 bases, with 20 bases remaining between them. Germline lookup yields CDR1 MNHEY and CDR2 SMNVEV (reference sequence). The CDR3 loop spans 16 amino acids.